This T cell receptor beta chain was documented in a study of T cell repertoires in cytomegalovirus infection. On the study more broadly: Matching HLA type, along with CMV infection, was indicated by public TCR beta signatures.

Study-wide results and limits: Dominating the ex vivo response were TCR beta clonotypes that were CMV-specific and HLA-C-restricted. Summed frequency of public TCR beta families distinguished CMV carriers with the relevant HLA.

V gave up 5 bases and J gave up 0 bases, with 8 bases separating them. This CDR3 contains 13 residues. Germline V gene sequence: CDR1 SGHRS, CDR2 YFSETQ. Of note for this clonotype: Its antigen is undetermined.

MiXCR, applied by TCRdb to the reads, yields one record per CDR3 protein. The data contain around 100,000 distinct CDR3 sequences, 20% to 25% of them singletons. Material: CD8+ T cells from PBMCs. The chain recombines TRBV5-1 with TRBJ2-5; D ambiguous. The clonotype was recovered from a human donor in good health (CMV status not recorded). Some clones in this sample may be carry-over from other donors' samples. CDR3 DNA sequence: TGCGCCAGCAGAAAAGGGAACCAAGAGACCCAGTACTTC. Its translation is CASRKGNQETQYF.